This T cell receptor beta chain was recorded in a study of cytomegalovirus exposure and HLA in healthy donors. Study-wide points: Most sequenced TCRs were rare (though some public TCRs occurred in many donors). Researchers catalogued over 150 TCR beta chains as cytomegalovirus-associated.

This clone rates as medium-sized. Its antigen is not known. This CDR3 is 14 amino acids long. V was clipped by 3 bases and J by 0 bases, with 6 bases between them. Germline loops: CDR1 SQVTM, CDR2 ANQGSEA. PCR employed 60 Vbeta and 13 Jbeta primers. Measured with immunoSEQ multiplex PCR; TCRdb has only the in-frame clones, and not every one. The data show some 130,000 clones, around 79% seen once. Sample: PBMCs. The chain joins TRBV29-1 to TRBJ2-6; unclear D gene. The TCR sequence derives from a man aged 40-50 years in good health and CMV-seropositive. The CDR3 protein is CSVESYSGANVLTF. In DNA form, the CDR3 reads TGCAGCGTTGAGTCGTACTCTGGGGCCAACGTCCTGACTTTC.